Below are 6 T cell receptor beta chains sequenced from a single sample in a study of blood T cells in healthy people across ages. A second about 7 to 11 cycle PCR used barcoded and J-beta primers. Each CDR3 protein is one row after TCRdb ran MiXCR on the 5' RACE reads. The sample includes over 1,500,000 distinct CDR3 sequences, 35% to 50% of them seen just once. The specimen was blood. All receptors come from a human donor in good health.

In its sample, this clonotype was seen a few times. The chain carries TRBV12-3 or TRBV12-4 and TRBJ1-1, with D tentatively TRBD1 (5 bases). V was pared by 5 bases and J by 8 bases, with 12 bases between. The CDR3 runs 12 residues. CDR3 residues: CASSPWGEEAFF. The CDR3 DNA reads TGTGCCAGCAGTCCCTGGGGGGAGGAAGCTTTCTTT.

This clonotype was counted only a few times. V is TRBV24-1 and J is TRBJ2-5; tentatively, D is TRBD2 (5 bases). This CDR3 region has 15 residues. Per germline, CDR1 KGHDR and CDR2 SFDVKD. V was shortened by 6 bases and J by 1 base, with 14 bases between the two germline ends. As DNA, the CDR3 is TGTGCCACCAGTCCAACCGGACTCCTCCAAGAGACCCAGTACTTC. Amino acid sequence: CATSPTGLLQETQYF.

To note about this clonotype: Because the CDR3's place on the DNA is in doubt, the DNA is left out and the CDR3 is given as listed by TCRdb. The chain links TRBV13 to TRBJ1-2; TRBD1, the table's D call, lacks a check against the DNA. CDR1 and CDR2 from the germline V gene are PRHDT and FYEKMQ (reference sequence). A total of 16 residues make up the CDR3, ends included. This chain's CDR3 is CASSFGPGSVNYGYTF.

This clonotype was counted a few times. The genes are TRBV7-9 and TRBJ2-3; D is possibly TRBD1 or TRBD2 (6 bases each). The CDR3 spans 15 residues. V was pared by 7 bases and J by 2 bases, with 16 bases between. Germline V gene data show CDR1 as SEHNR and CDR2 as FQNEAQ (reference sequence). DNA of the CDR3: TGTGCCAGCACCCAAGTAGGGGGGCACACAGATACGCAGTATTTT. Translating it yields CASTQVGGHTDTQYF.

The sample holds many counts of this clonotype. The chain joins TRBV7-2 to TRBJ1-2; 10 bases line up with TRBD1. With V trimmed by 5 bases and J by 5 bases, 2 bases remained unmatched. CDR3 length: 13 residues. Germline CDR1 SGHTA, CDR2 FQGNSA. CDR3 DNA: TGTGCCAGCAGCAAGGGACAGGGGTATGGCTACACCTTC. This gives the protein CASSKGQGYGYTF.

Of note for this clonotype: This clone may be a read error of a much larger clone one base away. The rearrangement uses TRBV29-1 and TRBJ2-5; D is uncertain. Near its end, the DNA agrees better with TRBJ2-1, so the J call may be wrong. The CDR3 spans 14 residues. Germline lookup yields CDR1 SQVTM and CDR2 ANQGSEA. CDR3 sequence (DNA): TGCAGCGTTGAAGATTGGGTACAGCAAGAGACCCAGTTCTTC. The encoded protein is CSVEDWVQQETQFF.